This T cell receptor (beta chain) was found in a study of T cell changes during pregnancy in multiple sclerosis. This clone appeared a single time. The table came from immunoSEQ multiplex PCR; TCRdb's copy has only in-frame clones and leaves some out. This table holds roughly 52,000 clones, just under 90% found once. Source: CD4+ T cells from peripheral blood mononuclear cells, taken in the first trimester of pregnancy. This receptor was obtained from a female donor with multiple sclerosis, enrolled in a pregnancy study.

As DNA, the CDR3 is TGTGCCAGCAGCCCGCGGCGGGGGACCTACAATGAGCAGTTCTTC. It is translated as CASSPRRGTYNEQFF. This chain joins TRBV7-3 and TRBJ2-1; the match to TRBD2 covers 7 bases. Germline CDR1 reads SGHTA; CDR2 reads FQGTGA. CDR3 size: 15 residues. V shed 5 bases and J 2 bases; nucleotides not matched to a gene: 6.